Listed below are T cell receptor beta chains from one sample, sequenced in a study of OX40 agonist ivuxolimab in advanced cancers. Sequencing was performed with immunoSEQ multiplex PCR; in TCRdb, only in-frame clones are kept and a portion is missing. The sample has about 27,000 clones, about 86% seen once. The material sequenced was CD4+ or CD8+ T cells sorted from blood, taken in a trial of the OX40 agonist ivuxolimab. These receptors all stem from an adult with an advanced solid tumor such as melanoma, head and neck, liver or kidney cancer. The CDR3 runs from the conserved cysteine through the conserved F or W. A D gene is named only where the DNA matches it firmly. Expanded clones are given a class, and other clones once, few, many or no size at all.

clone size: NA
D gene: NA
CDR3 length: 15
J gene: TRBJ1-1
V gene: TRBV7-9
CDR3 protein: CASSHRLRLNTEAFF
CDR3 DNA: TGTGCCAGCAGCCACCGGCTCCGGTTGAACACTGAAGCTTTCTTT

clone size: NA
D gene: NA
CDR3 length: 11
J gene: TRBJ2-7
V gene: TRBV13
CDR3 protein: CASSFGYEQYF
CDR3 DNA: TGTGCCAGCAGCTTTGGGTACGAGCAGTACTTC

clone size: NA
D gene: NA
CDR3 length: 12
J gene: TRBJ2-7
V gene: TRBV5-1
CDR3 protein: CASSNTNYEQYF
CDR3 DNA: TGCGCCAGCAGTAATACAAACTACGAGCAGTACTTC

clone size: NA
D gene: NA
CDR3 length: 16
J gene: TRBJ1-2
V gene: TRBV30
CDR3 protein: CAWSGLVFGNNYGYTF
CDR3 DNA: TGTGCCTGGAGTGGACTCGTATTCGGGAATAACTATGGCTACACCTTC

clone size: once
D gene: NA
CDR3 length: 15
J gene: TRBJ2-5
V gene: TRBV9
CDR3 protein: CASSIGSGGSETQYF
CDR3 DNA: TGTGCCAGCAGCATCGGCTCGGGGGGCTCGGAGACCCAGTACTTC

clone size: NA
D gene: TRBD2
CDR3 length: 14
J gene: TRBJ2-2
V gene: TRBV29-1
CDR3 protein: CSVQLAGNTGELFF
CDR3 DNA: TGCAGCGTTCAACTAGCGGGGAACACCGGGGAGCTGTTTTTT

clone size: NA
D gene: TRBD2
CDR3 length: 18
J gene: TRBJ2-1
V gene: TRBV5-1
CDR3 protein: CASSLVPSGRPPLNEQFF
CDR3 DNA: TGCGCCAGCAGCTTGGTCCCTAGCGGGAGGCCTCCCCTCAATGAGCAGTTCTTC

clone size: NA
D gene: NA
CDR3 length: 12
J gene: TRBJ2-3
V gene: TRBV5-4
CDR3 protein: CASSFGTDTQYF
CDR3 DNA: TGTGCCAGCAGCTTCGGGACAGATACGCAGTATTTT

clone size: once
D gene: TRBD1
CDR3 length: 13
J gene: TRBJ2-7
V gene: TRBV28
CDR3 protein: CASSPGQGYEQYF
CDR3 DNA: TGTGCCAGCAGTCCGGGACAGGGCTACGAGCAGTACTTC

clone size: few
D gene: NA
CDR3 length: 16
J gene: TRBJ2-2
V gene: TRBV7-3
CDR3 protein: CASSLLAGLSVGELFF
CDR3 DNA: TGTGCCAGCAGCTTATTGGCGGGCCTTAGTGTCGGGGAGCTGTTTTTT

clone size: NA
D gene: TRBD1
CDR3 length: 15
J gene: TRBJ2-2
V gene: TRBV11-3
CDR3 protein: CASSPRTGRTGELFF
CDR3 DNA: TGTGCCAGCAGCCCAAGGACAGGGCGCACCGGGGAGCTGTTTTTT

clone size: NA
D gene: NA
CDR3 length: 16
J gene: TRBJ2-1
V gene: TRBV6-1
CDR3 protein: CASSEVGRSSYNEQFF
CDR3 DNA: TGTGCCAGCAGTGAAGTTGGCAGAAGCTCCTACAATGAGCAGTTCTTC

clone size: NA
D gene: NA
CDR3 length: 16
J gene: TRBJ2-5
V gene: TRBV23-1
CDR3 protein: CASSQPPGHLQETQYF
CDR3 DNA: TGCGCCAGCAGTCAACCCCCGGGACACCTCCAAGAGACCCAGTACTTC

clone size: few
D gene: NA
CDR3 length: 11
J gene: TRBJ1-4
V gene: TRBV20-1
CDR3 protein: CSARWVDTTHF
CDR3 DNA: TGCAGTGCTAGATGGGTGGACACTACCCATTTT

clone size: NA
D gene: NA
CDR3 length: 14
J gene: TRBJ2-3
V gene: TRBV5-6
CDR3 protein: CASRIQGFTDTQYF
CDR3 DNA: TGTGCCAGCAGGATACAGGGTTTCACAGATACGCAGTATTTT

clone size: NA
D gene: NA
CDR3 length: 14
J gene: TRBJ1-4
V gene: TRBV28
CDR3 protein: CASREQGSNEKLFF
CDR3 DNA: TGTGCCAGCAGAGAACAGGGATCTAATGAAAAACTGTTTTTT

clone size: NA
D gene: NA
CDR3 length: 15
J gene: TRBJ2-7
V gene: TRBV10-2
CDR3 protein: CASSEPTEDSYEQYF
CDR3 DNA: TGCGCCAGCAGTGAACCCACCGAAGACTCCTACGAGCAGTACTTC

clone size: once
D gene: NA
CDR3 length: 16
J gene: TRBJ1-2
V gene: TRBV13
CDR3 protein: CASSLYPTMFVYGYTF
CDR3 DNA: TGTGCCAGCAGCTTGTACCCCACAATGTTTGTCTATGGCTACACCTTC

clone size: NA
D gene: NA
CDR3 length: 15
J gene: TRBJ2-7
V gene: TRBV11-3
CDR3 protein: CASSSPEGRFDEQYF
CDR3 DNA: TGTGCCAGCAGCTCCCCGGAAGGCAGGTTTGACGAGCAGTACTTC

clone size: NA
D gene: TRBD1
CDR3 length: 14
J gene: TRBJ2-7
V gene: TRBV7-2
CDR3 protein: CASSVGTGGYEQYF
CDR3 DNA: TGTGCCAGCAGCGTAGGGACAGGGGGCTATGAGCAGTACTTC

clone size: NA
D gene: TRBD1
CDR3 length: 15
J gene: TRBJ1-2
V gene: TRBV29-1
CDR3 protein: CSVEDWTGGEDGYTF
CDR3 DNA: TGCAGCGTTGAAGATTGGACAGGGGGCGAGGATGGCTACACCTTC

clone size: large
D gene: TRBD1
CDR3 length: 15
J gene: TRBJ1-1
V gene: TRBV10-3
CDR3 protein: CAISPGQGLNTEAFF
CDR3 DNA: TGTGCCATCAGTCCGGGACAGGGTTTAAACACTGAAGCTTTCTTT

clone size: NA
D gene: NA
CDR3 length: 16
J gene: TRBJ2-7
V gene: TRBV29-1
CDR3 protein: CSVAGVIMGSSYEQYF
CDR3 DNA: TGCAGCGTTGCTGGGGTAATTATGGGAAGCTCCTACGAGCAGTACTTC

clone size: NA
D gene: NA
CDR3 length: 15
J gene: TRBJ2-7
V gene: TRBV5-6
CDR3 protein: CASSLGRGLTYEQYF
CDR3 DNA: TGTGCCAGCAGCTTGGGGCGCGGCCTAACCTACGAGCAGTACTTC

clone size: NA
D gene: NA
CDR3 length: 15
J gene: TRBJ1-2
V gene: TRBV6-5
CDR3 protein: CASSYGATVNYGCTF
CDR3 DNA: TGTGCCAGCAGTTACGGGGCGACAGTTAACTATGGCTGCACCTTC

clone size: NA
D gene: NA
CDR3 length: 16
J gene: TRBJ1-3
V gene: TRBV6-5
CDR3 protein: CASSYSPRVTGNTIYF
CDR3 DNA: TGTGCCAGCAGTTACTCGCCAAGGGTGACGGGAAACACCATATATTTT

clone size: NA
D gene: NA
CDR3 length: 14
J gene: TRBJ2-5
V gene: TRBV5-6
CDR3 protein: CASSLGTRQETQYF
CDR3 DNA: TGTGCCAGCAGCCTTGGGACTCGGCAGGAGACCCAGTACTTC

clone size: few
D gene: NA
CDR3 length: 11
J gene: TRBJ2-7
V gene: TRBV10-3
CDR3 protein: CATGLYYEQYF
CDR3 DNA: TGTGCCACCGGACTATACTACGAGCAGTACTTC

clone size: NA
D gene: NA
CDR3 length: 12
J gene: TRBJ2-7
V gene: TRBV29-1
CDR3 protein: CSVEGTRAEQYF
CDR3 DNA: TGCAGCGTTGAGGGAACACGGGCTGAGCAGTACTTC